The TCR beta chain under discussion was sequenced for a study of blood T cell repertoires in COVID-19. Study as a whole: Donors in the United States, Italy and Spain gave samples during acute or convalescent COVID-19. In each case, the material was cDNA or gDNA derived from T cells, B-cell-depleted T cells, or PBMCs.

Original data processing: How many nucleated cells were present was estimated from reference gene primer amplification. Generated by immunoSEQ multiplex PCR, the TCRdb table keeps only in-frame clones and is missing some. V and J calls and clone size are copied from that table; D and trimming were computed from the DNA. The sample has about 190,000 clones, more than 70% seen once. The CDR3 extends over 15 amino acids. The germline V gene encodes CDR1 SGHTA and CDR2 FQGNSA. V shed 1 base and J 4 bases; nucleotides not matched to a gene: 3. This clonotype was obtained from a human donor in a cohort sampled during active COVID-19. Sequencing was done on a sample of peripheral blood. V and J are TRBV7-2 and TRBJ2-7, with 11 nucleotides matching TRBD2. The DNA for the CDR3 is TGTGCCAGCAGCTTAGGGGCTAGCGGGGGGTACGAGCAGTACTTC. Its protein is CASSLGASGGYEQYF.